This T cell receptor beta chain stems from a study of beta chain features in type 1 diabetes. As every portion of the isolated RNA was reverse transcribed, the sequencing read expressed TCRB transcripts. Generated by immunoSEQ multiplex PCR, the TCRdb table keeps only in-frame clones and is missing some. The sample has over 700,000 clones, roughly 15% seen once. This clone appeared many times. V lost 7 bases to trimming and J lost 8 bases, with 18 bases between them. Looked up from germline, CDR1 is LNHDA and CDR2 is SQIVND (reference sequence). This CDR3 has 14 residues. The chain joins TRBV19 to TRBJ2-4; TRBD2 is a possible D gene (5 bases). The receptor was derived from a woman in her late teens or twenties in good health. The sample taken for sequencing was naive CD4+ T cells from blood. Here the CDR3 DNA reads TGTGCCAGTACCGCCTTCCCGGGATCGGACATTCAGTACTTC. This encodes CASTAFPGSDIQYF.